Listed below are T cell receptor beta chains from one sample, sequenced in a study of CD8 T cells in ankylosing spondylitis. TCRdb recomputed calls from the 5' RACE reads with MiXCR, one row per CDR3 protein. The profile shows about 340,000 distinct CDR3 sequences, approximately 8% of them singletons. The sequencing sample was made of blood, either unsorted or a sorted T cell fraction (not recorded which). The receptor set was obtained from a male donor with ankylosing spondylitis. Each CDR3 is given with its conserved first and last residue. The D gene is left open where the match is weak. Clone sizes are given selectively: once, few, many, or a class where the clone is expanded.

d_gene,j_gene,v_gene,abundance,CDR3nt,CDR3aa
TRBD1,TRBJ1-1,TRBV5-1,many,TGCGCCAGCAGCTCGGGACAGGCCCCGCCGACTGAAGCTTTCTTT,CASSSGQAPPTEAFF
NA,TRBJ1-2,TRBV5-1,NA,TGCGCCAGCAGCTTGGCGACAGACTATGGCTACACCTTC,CASSLATDYGYTF
NA,TRBJ1-2,TRBV6-5,NA,TGTGCCAGCAGTTACTCGAGGTCCTTAGGAGTTGGCTACACCTTC,CASSYSRSLGVGYTF
TRBD2,TRBJ2-2,TRBV7-2,NA,TGTGCCAGCAGCTTAGTCGGTCGCGGGAGGGCCGGGGAGCTGTTTTTT,CASSLVGRGRAGELFF
NA,TRBJ2-5,TRBV4-3,few,TGCGCCAGCAGCCAAGCGTCAGGCTACGGGACCCAGTACTTC,CASSQASGYGTQYF
TRBD2,TRBJ2-1,TRBV29-1,many,TGCAGCGTTGAAGGGGGTAGCGGGGTCTCCTACAATGAGCAGTTCTTC,CSVEGGSGVSYNEQFF
NA,TRBJ2-4,TRBV2,many,TGTGCCAGCACCAGGACCCCCGGAGCAAACATTCAGTACTTC,CASTRTPGANIQYF
NA,TRBJ1-2,TRBV7-9,few,TGTGCCAGCAGCTTAGGCGGCTTTTGGGGCTACACCTTC,CASSLGGFWGYTF
NA,TRBJ2-4,TRBV21-1,many,TGTGCCATCCCGACAGGGGCGGCCAAAAACATTCAGTACTTC,CAIPTGAAKNIQYF
NA,TRBJ2-2,TRBV4-2,few,TGTGCCAGCAGCCAAGGGGTGGCGGAGTCGAAGTCCGGGGAGCTGTTTTTT,CASSQGVAESKSGELFF
NA,TRBJ1-2,TRBV7-2,NA,TGTGCCAGCAGCTCCTCAGGGCAGGGCTACACCTTC,CASSSSGQGYTF
NA,TRBJ2-2,TRBV2,NA,TGTGCCAGCAGTGATGGGGGGAACACCGGGGAGCTGTTTTTT,CASSDGGNTGELFF
TRBD2,TRBJ2-1,TRBV6-1,few,TGTGCCAGCAGGGGACTAGCGGGAGACAATGAGCAGTTCTTC,CASRGLAGDNEQFF
NA,TRBJ2-2,TRBV10-3,NA,TGTGCCATCAGAGGGGGGGCCGGGGAGCTGTTTTTT,CAIRGGAGELFF
NA,TRBJ2-1,TRBV15,NA,TGTGCCACCAGCAGAGACCTATATAACAATGAGCAGTTCTTC,CATSRDLYNNEQFF
NA,TRBJ2-3,TRBV4-1,NA,TGCGCCAGCAGCCAAGAGGGGAACCTAGCCCACGCTAGCACAGATACGCAGTATTTT,CASSQEGNLAHASTDTQYF
NA,TRBJ2-2,TRBV7-9,few,TGTGCCAGCAGCATCCGGGACATTCACACCGGGGAGCTGTTTTTT,CASSIRDIHTGELFF
NA,TRBJ2-1,TRBV30,few,TGTGCCTGGAGTGACGGCGGCTACAATGAGCAGTTCTTC,CAWSDGGYNEQFF
TRBD1,TRBJ1-1,TRBV19,few,TGTGCCAGCCGGACAGGGGGGTACACTGAAGCTTTCTTT,CASRTGGYTEAFF
NA,TRBJ2-7,TRBV9,few,TGTGCCAGCAGCGAAAAATCCGGGACACTCGTCTACGAGCAGTACTTC,CASSEKSGTLVYEQYF
NA,TRBJ2-7,TRBV28,NA,TGTGCCAGCGGGTTGCGAGTGCTATCCTACGAGCAGTACTTC,CASGLRVLSYEQYF
NA,TRBJ2-2,TRBV5-4,few,TGTGCCAGCAGCCGGGCGGGGGCGGCCACCGGGGAGCTGTTTTTT,CASSRAGAATGELFF
NA,TRBJ1-1,TRBV6-1,NA,TGTGCCAGCAGTCGGCCGACAAGATCGAACACTGAAGCTTTCTTT,CASSRPTRSNTEAFF
TRBD2,TRBJ2-3,TRBV20-1,many,TGCAGTGCTAGAGCCGGCGGGAGGGGAGATACGCAGTATTTT,CSARAGGRGDTQYF
NA,TRBJ2-1,TRBV20-1,few,TGCAGTGCTCTCAAACTACGCCCGGGTTACAATGAGCAGTTCTTC,CSALKLRPGYNEQFF
NA,TRBJ2-1,TRBV5-1,few,TGCGCCAGCAGCTGGGAACCCACTGGGTATGAGCAGTTCTTC,CASSWEPTGYEQFF
NA,TRBJ1-6,TRBV27,NA,TGTGCCAGCACCACAGGGAGGTCCTATAATTCACCCCTCCACTTT,CASTTGRSYNSPLHF
TRBD1,TRBJ2-1,TRBV3-1,few,TGTGCCAGCAGCCAAGATACTATCCTAGGACAGGGAGGTAATGAGCAGTTCTTC,CASSQDTILGQGGNEQFF
NA,TRBJ2-5,TRBV7-3,NA,TGTGCCAGCAGCTTAACGGGGGGCCAGCAAGAGACCCAGTACTTC,CASSLTGGQQETQYF
TRBD2,TRBJ2-5,TRBV6-2/TRBV6-3,few,TGTGCCAGCACCCCTAGCGGGAGTGAGACCCAGTACTTC,CASTPSGSETQYF
NA,TRBJ2-7,TRBV10-3,NA,TGTGCCATCAGTTCCGGTCAGGGTTACGAGCAGTACTTC,CAISSGQGYEQYF
NA,TRBJ1-3,TRBV6-5,few,TGTGCCAGCAGTTACCATCCGCCCGCGGGCTCTGGAAACACCATATATTTT,CASSYHPPAGSGNTIYF
TRBD2,TRBJ2-3,TRBV28,many,TGTGCCATCGCCCGACTAGCGGAACTCACAGATACGCAGTATTTT,CAIARLAELTDTQYF
TRBD2,TRBJ2-1,TRBV7-2,NA,TGTGCCAGCAGCGACGGACTAGCGGCAAGTTGGAGGTTTGAGCAGTTCTTC,CASSDGLAASWRFEQFF
NA,TRBJ2-1,TRBV5-5,NA,TGTGCCAGCAGCTGGTCCGAAGCCAATGAGCAGTTCTTC,CASSWSEANEQFF
NA,TRBJ2-7,TRBV11-2,many,TGTGCCAGCAGCTTTCCCCGCCGGGAGCAGTACTTC,CASSFPRREQYF
TRBD2,TRBJ2-4,TRBV7-2,many,TGTGCCAGCAGCTCCGCGGGAGGGTACATTCAGTACTTC,CASSSAGGYIQYF
NA,TRBJ1-4,TRBV7-9,few,TGTGCCAGCAGCCAAGCGAACATGCCATCTGAAAAACTGTTTTTT,CASSQANMPSEKLFF
NA,TRBJ2-1,TRBV7-9,few,TGTGCCAGCGGCCTAAGAAGCAATGAGCAGTTCTTC,CASGLRSNEQFF
NA,TRBJ1-2,TRBV28,NA,TGTGCCAGCCACCTTGGGCTCCTAGGGAGTGGCTACACCTTC,CASHLGLLGSGYTF